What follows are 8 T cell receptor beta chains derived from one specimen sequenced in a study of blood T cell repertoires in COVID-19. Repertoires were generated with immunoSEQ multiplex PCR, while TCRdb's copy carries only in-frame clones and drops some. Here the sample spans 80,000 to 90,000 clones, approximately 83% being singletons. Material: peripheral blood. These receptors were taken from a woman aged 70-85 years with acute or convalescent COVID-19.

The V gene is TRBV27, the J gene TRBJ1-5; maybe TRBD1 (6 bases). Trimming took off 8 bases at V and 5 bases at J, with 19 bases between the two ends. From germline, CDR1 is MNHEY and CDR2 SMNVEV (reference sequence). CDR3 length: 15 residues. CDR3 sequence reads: CASGPQGRLDQPQHF. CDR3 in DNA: TGTGCCAGCGGTCCACAGGGCAGATTGGATCAGCCCCAGCATTTT.

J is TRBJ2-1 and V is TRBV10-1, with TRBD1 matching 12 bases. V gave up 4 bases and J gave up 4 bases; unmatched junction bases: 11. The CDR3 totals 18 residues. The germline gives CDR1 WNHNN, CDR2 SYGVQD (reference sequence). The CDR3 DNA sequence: TGCGCCAGCAGTGGAATGTCGCCGGGACAGGGGGCTTACAATGAGCAGTTCTTC. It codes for CASSGMSPGQGAYNEQFF.

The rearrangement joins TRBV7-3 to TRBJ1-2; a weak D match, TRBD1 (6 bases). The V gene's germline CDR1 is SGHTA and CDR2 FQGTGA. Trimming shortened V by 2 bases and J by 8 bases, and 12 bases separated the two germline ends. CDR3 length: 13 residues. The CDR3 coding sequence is TGTGCCAGCAGCTTACCGGGGGGCCAAGGCTACACCTTC. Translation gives CASSLPGGQGYTF.

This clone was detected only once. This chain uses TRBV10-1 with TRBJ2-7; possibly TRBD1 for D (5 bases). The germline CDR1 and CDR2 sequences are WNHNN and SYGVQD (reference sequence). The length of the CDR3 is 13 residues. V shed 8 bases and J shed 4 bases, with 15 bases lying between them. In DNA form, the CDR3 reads TGCGCCAGCTCCTTGCCAGGGAATTACGAGCAGTACTTC. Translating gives CASSLPGNYEQYF.

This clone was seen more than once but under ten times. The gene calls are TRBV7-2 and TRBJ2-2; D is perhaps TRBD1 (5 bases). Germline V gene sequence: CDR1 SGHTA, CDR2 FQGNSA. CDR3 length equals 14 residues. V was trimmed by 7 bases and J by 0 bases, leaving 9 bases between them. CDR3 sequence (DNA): TGTGCCAGCAACAGGAACACGAACACCGGGGAGCTGTTTTTT. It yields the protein CASNRNTNTGELFF.

The CDR3 loop is CASSLVGTGTNEKLFF. The CDR3 DNA reads as TGCGCCAGCAGCTTGGTGGGGACAGGGACTAATGAAAAACTGTTTTTT. This rearrangement joins TRBV5-1 to TRBJ1-4; 9 bases fit TRBD1. The germline CDR1 and CDR2 sequences are SGHRS and YFSETQ. Trimming at V came to 0 bases and at J to 2 bases, leaving 2 bases not matched to a gene. The CDR3 length is 16 residues.

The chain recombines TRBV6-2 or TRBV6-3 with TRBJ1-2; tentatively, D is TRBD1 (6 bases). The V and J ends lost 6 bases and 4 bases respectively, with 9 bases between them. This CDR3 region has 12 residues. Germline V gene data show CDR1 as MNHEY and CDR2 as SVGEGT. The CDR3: CASSKQGYGYTF. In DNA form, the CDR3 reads TGTGCCAGCAGCAAACAGGGCTATGGCTACACCTTC.

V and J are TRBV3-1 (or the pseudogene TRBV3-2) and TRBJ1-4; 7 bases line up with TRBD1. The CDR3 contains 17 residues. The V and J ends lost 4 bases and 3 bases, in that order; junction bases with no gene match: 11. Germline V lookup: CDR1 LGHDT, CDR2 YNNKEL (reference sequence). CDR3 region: CASSRGYTGAANEKLFF. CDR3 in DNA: TGTGCCAGCAGCCGGGGTTATACAGGGGCGGCTAATGAAAAACTGTTTTTT.